The clone carrying this T cell receptor (beta chain) was seen repeatedly, ten times or more. Its antigen is still unknown. Graves' hyperthyroidism qualified as stable when ophthalmopathy did not progress within 18 months. The investigators amplified TCR beta CDR3 regions from RNA transcripts. The TCR CDR3 was amplified in a first-round RT-PCR using the HTBI primer set. Via MiXCR, TCRdb re-called the multiplex PCR reads, giving one row per CDR3 protein. The table shows hundreds of thousands of distinct CDR3 sequences, with approximately 14% occurring only once. The entry originates in a study of T cells in Graves' hyperthyroidism and ophthalmopathy. Study at large: The authors collected peripheral blood at initial diagnosis, before any treatment.

Study findings and constraints: Blood shared most expanded thyroid clonotypes above 0.001.

Germline loops: CDR1 KGHDR, CDR2 SFDVKD. The CDR3 loop spans 14 amino acids. The junction had 5 bases not matched to a gene; V was cut back by 6 bases and J by 7 bases. Specimen: blood. The sequence derives from a young woman with Graves' hyperthyroidism. This chain connects TRBV24-1 to TRBJ2-1, with 10 bases lining up with TRBD1. The DNA for the CDR3 is TGTGCCACCAGTCCTCCGGGACAGGGGAATGAGCAGTTCTTC. This codes for CATSPPGQGNEQFF.